By share, the clone carrying this T cell receptor beta chain counts as large. Its antigen is not known. These data come from a study of prognosis after radiotherapy for stage I lung cancer. Study in general: Each non-small cell lung cancer patient was deemed medically inoperable. Patients received stereotactic body radiotherapy alone, with no concurrent therapy. Overall study findings and caveats: Reportedly, metastasis status was linked to differences in TRBV and TRBJ usage frequencies. Unique TCR clone counts dropped after stereotactic body radiation therapy, from a median of approximately 9,600 to 7,200.

The CDR3 totals 15 residues. Germline loops: CDR1 MRHNA, CDR2 SNTAGT. V lost 0 bases and J lost 4, with 9 bases in between. The study amplified the TCR beta CDR3 region from genomic DNA. This amplification was carried out by two rounds of multiplex PCR. Primers specific to each TRBV and TRBJ gene were used in first-round PCR. TCRdb ran MiXCR on the multiplex PCR reads and lists one entry per CDR3 protein. The table includes about 36,000 distinct CDR3 sequences, under 40% detected once. V and J are TRBV6-4 and TRBJ2-2, with TRBD1 as a possible D gene (5 bases). This TCR was sampled from a donor aged 50 or older with non-small cell lung cancer. This specimen was PBMCs, taken before or after stereotactic body radiation therapy (not recorded which). For the CDR3, the DNA is TGTGCCAGCAGTGACTCACCAGGGTCCACCGGGGAGCTGTTTTTT. It encodes CASSDSPGSTGELFF.